This TCR beta chain was documented in a study of T cell responses to AZD1222 COVID-19 vaccine (TCRdb year 2021). Notes on the research overall: TCR sequencing was performed for 230 to 250 trial participants, of whom 207 were given two doses of AZD1222 and approximately 26 were given two doses of MenACWY control vaccine. Trial participants were enrolled by age into subgroups of 18-55, 56-69 and 70-plus years, and around 150, 29 and 61 TCR-sequenced participants, respectively, were included in these subgroups. What the study reported, not specific to this receptor: Conclusions about previously exposed vaccinees are limited because only a handful of AZD1222 recipients were SARS-CoV-2 seropositive at baseline. Because no samples from the day 14 peak response were available, repertoires could be characterized only after the peak T cell response. Participants were mostly white British, with more females than males. The authors suggested clonal diversity may have been underestimated. CD4 TCRs associated with the vaccine covered the entire spike protein, and the dominant responses were in regions 160-218 and 743-854. Reportedly, close to half of the unique spike-specific TCRs recognized epitopes lying outside the regions that are mutated in the B.1.351 and B.1.1.7 variants. Spike-specific TCR breadth and depth rose significantly after two AZD1222 doses compared with day 0 and with MenACWY recipients. The 56-69-year group was small, and its depth increase did not reach significance, likely because of low power.

The sample's time point, from its label and the paper: baseline before first vaccination. The meaning of the sample's treatment or condition label: meningococcal conjugate vaccine given as trial control. Vaccinee samples were obtained from the UK trials COV001 and COV002, which included a single-blind randomized controlled phase 2/3 trial of AZD1222 (ChAdOx1 nCoV-19) in healthy adults. For TCRbeta chain sequencing, PBMC samples from trial participants were taken at day 0 and at day 28 after the second dose. This clone has only one observation. This receptor's antigen is unknown. Base qualities are not provided; no much larger clone lies one nucleotide away. The CDR3 regions of human TCRbeta chains were subjected to immunosequencing. As for how the authors treated the data: Repertoire TCRs were matched against a reference library of SARS-CoV-2-specific TCRs generated with the MIRA antigen-specificity platform. Breadth was defined as the fraction of unique TCRs that were SARS-CoV-2-associated. Depth was defined as the fraction of total T cells that were SARS-CoV-2-associated. Using the MIRA data, each spike-specific TCR was mapped to the spike region that the TCR reacts to and placed in a CD4 or CD8 class. Log10-transformed breadth and depth values were compared by one-way ANOVA with Sidak's multiple comparisons tests. In TCRdb, the immuneACCESS table is reduced to in-frame sequences with V and J assigned. These tables do not hold every clone; where another copy was compared, an unresolved V gene accounts for under half, and the others remain unexplained. The D gene and trimming were derived from the DNA, and the V and J assignments and clone size from that table. The sample records some 120,000 clones, 88% of which are singletons. The ten most abundant clones make up roughly a sixth of the sample.

Trimming takes 1 base from V and 7 bases from J, and the germline ends sit 10 bases apart. CDR3 length: 13 amino acids, cysteine to phenylalanine. Only the CDR3 DNA stays, 39 bases, in frame from base 1. CDR1 and CDR2, looked up from the germline V gene, are MNHNS and SASEGT. The TCR originated in an adult in good health. Recombination joined TRBV6-1 with TRBJ1-1; there is no confident call for the D gene. Sequences were derived from peripheral blood, sampled on day 0 of MenACWY control vaccination. The sequenced DNA: TGTGCCAGCAGTGAAGGCCCCCAGAGTGAAGCTTTCTTT. It encodes CASSEGPQSEAFF.